Listed here are 30 T cell receptor beta chains from one sample, sequenced in a study of graft-versus-host responses after intestinal transplantation. These receptors have no known antigen. The assay was immunoSEQ multiplex PCR, and TCRdb's table has in-frame clones only and misses some. The sample consists of 80,000 to 100,000 clones, approximately 91% of them appearing once. Sequenced material: unstimulated CD4+ T cells sorted from spleen or lymph node cells, taken before intestinal transplant. These TCRs come from a human donor who received an intestinal transplant.

In regard to this clone: The sample contains more than one DNA sequence encoding this CDR3. The V gene is TRBV7-8, the J gene TRBJ2-7; D is possibly TRBD2 (7 bases). Germline CDR1 and CDR2: SGHVS and FQNEAQ. This CDR3 contains 14 residues. Trimming removed 5 bases at V and 2 bases at J, with 13 bases between. This CDR3 reads CASSHRGATYEQYF. The CDR3 coding sequence is TGTGCCAGCAGCCATCGGGGGGCTACCTACGAGCAGTACTTC.

The chain carries TRBV28 and TRBJ1-1; D is uncertain. Trimming stripped 7 bases from V and 3 bases from J, with 6 bases between. This CDR3 contains 11 residues. Germline-derived CDR1 and CDR2 are MDHEN and SYDVKM. Here the CDR3 reads CASKAYTEAFF. Written as DNA, the CDR3 is TGTGCCAGCAAAGCGTACACTGAAGCTTTCTTT.

The rearrangement links TRBV6-5 to TRBJ2-7; the D is unclear. Trimming took off 0 bases at V and 7 bases at J, with 13 bases between the two ends. Germline assignment: CDR1 MNHEY and CDR2 SVGAGI. The CDR3 length is 14 residues. CDR3 sequence reads: CASSYSQFLREQYF. The CDR3 nucleotides read TGTGCCAGCAGTTACTCACAGTTTCTACGGGAGCAGTACTTC.

The chain carries TRBV28 and TRBJ1-2, with 7 positions matching TRBD1. This CDR3 has 14 amino acids. Germline V gene sequence: CDR1 MDHEN, CDR2 SYDVKM. With V trimmed by 2 bases and J by 6 bases, 6 bases remained unmatched. This chain's CDR3 is CASSLDRVIHGYTF. The DNA for the CDR3 is TGTGCCAGCAGTTTAGACAGGGTAATCCATGGCTACACCTTC.

For this clone: The junction and the germline gene differ at one end; a read error may be behind it. The chain combines TRBV7-7 with TRBJ2-2; tentatively, D is TRBD1 (6 bases). Germline-derived CDR1 and CDR2 are SSHAT and FNYEAQ (reference sequence). The CDR3 contains 16 residues. For the CDR3, the DNA is TGTGCTAGCAGCCTTAACCCGACAGGCCACACCGGGGAGCTGTTTTTT. Translated, it gives CASSLNPTGHTGELFF.

This sequence joins TRBV18 and TRBJ2-3, with TRBD2 matching over 7 bases. Losses at the gene ends were 3 bases for V and 1 base for J; bases not matched to a gene: 7. Germline V gene lookup returns CDR1 KGHSH and CDR2 LQKENI. This CDR3 has 16 residues. The CDR3 coding sequence is TGTGCCAGCTCACCTCCCCAGCGGGGCCGCACAGATACGCAGTATTTT. Protein: CASSPPQRGRTDTQYF.

The rearrangement links TRBV5-1 to TRBJ1-1, with D maybe TRBD1 (6 bases). V lost 3 bases to trimming and J lost 5 bases, with 8 bases between them. Germline CDR1 SGHRS, CDR2 YFSETQ. This CDR3 spans 12 amino acids. CDR3 in amino acids: CASSWQGTEAFF. The CDR3 DNA is TGCGCCAGCAGCTGGCAGGGGACTGAAGCTTTCTTT.

The V gene is TRBV25-1, the J gene TRBJ2-1, with 11 bases lining up with TRBD1. The germline gives CDR1 MGHDK, CDR2 SYGVNS. The CDR3 runs to 14 residues. The ends lost 2 bases at V and 8 bases at J; junction bases unmatched: 2. CDR3 bases: TGTGCCAGCAGTGAAAGGACAGGGGGCCATGAGCAGTTCTTC. This gives the protein CASSERTGGHEQFF.

This chain's CDR3 is CASSYSGVGDTDTQYF. The CDR3 bases are TGTGCCAGCAGTTACTCGGGAGTTGGGGACACAGATACGCAGTATTTT. V is TRBV6-6 and J is TRBJ2-3; TRBD2 might be the D (5 bases). In germline, CDR1 is MNHNY, CDR2 SVGAGI (reference sequence). The CDR3 is made up of 16 amino acids. Trimming took off 0 bases at V and 2 bases at J, with 12 bases between the two ends.

The chain recombines TRBV5-5 with TRBJ2-2; D may be TRBD1 (5 bases). Trimming pared 1 base from V and 2 bases from J, leaving 9 bases between. The length of the CDR3 is 15 residues. Germline values: CDR1 SGHKS, CDR2 YYEKEE (reference sequence). In nucleotides, the CDR3 is TGTGCCAGCAGCTTGTCGCAGGGCAACACCGGGGAGCTGTTTTTT. It codes for CASSLSQGNTGELFF.

The chain combines TRBV19 with TRBJ1-3; TRBD1 matches 9 bases. Germline values: CDR1 LNHDA, CDR2 SQIVND (reference sequence). Germline trimming cut 6 bases from V and 2 bases from J; bases unmatched to any gene: 8. There are 16 residues in the CDR3. CDR3 region: CASSPDRDRAGNTIYF. Written as DNA, the CDR3 is TGTGCCAGTAGCCCAGACCGGGACAGGGCTGGAAACACCATATATTTT. The whole variable domain, filled in from reference TRBV19 and TRBJ1-3, reads DGGITQSPKYLFRKEGQNVTLSCEQNLNHDAMYWYRQDPGQGLRLIYYSQIVNDFQKGDIAEGYSVSREKKESFPLTVTSAQKNPTAFYLCASSPDRDRAGNTIYFGEGSWLTVV.

As regards this clone: Additional DNA sequences in this sample encode the identical CDR3. The chain employs TRBV28 and TRBJ1-4; no clear D. The CDR3 totals 11 residues. Germline-derived CDR1 and CDR2 are MDHEN and SYDVKM. Between the trimmed V and J ends, which lost 2 bases and 7 bases, there was a span of 2 bases. CDR3 sequence reads: CASSLREKLFF. The DNA for the CDR3 is TGTGCCAGCAGTTTACGTGAAAAACTGTTTTTT.

The rearrangement joins TRBV2 to TRBJ2-3; TRBD2 might be the D (5 bases). Per germline, CDR1 SNHLY and CDR2 FYNNEI. V was trimmed by 7 bases and J by 2 bases, leaving 10 bases between them. The CDR3 runs to 13 residues. The CDR3 spells CASILAATDTQYF. CDR3 DNA: TGTGCCAGCATCCTAGCTGCCACAGATACGCAGTATTTT.

J is TRBJ1-6 and V is TRBV6-1; tentatively, D is TRBD1 (5 bases). V gave up 3 bases and J gave up 12 bases, with 18 bases separating them. The CDR3 is 15 residues long. Germline V gives CDR1 MNHNS, CDR2 SASEGT. In DNA form, the CDR3 reads TGTGCCAGCAGTGAGCCGCCGGGGGGGATAGGACCCCTCCACTTT. As protein: CASSEPPGGIGPLHF.

The chain uses TRBV7-9 and TRBJ2-7; 7 positions agree with TRBD2. The V and J ends lost 1 base and 1 base, in that order; junction bases with no gene match: 1. Germline CDR1 SEHNR, CDR2 FQNEAQ (reference sequence). This CDR3 has 14 amino acids. The CDR3 bases are TGTGCCAGCAGCTTAGTGGGGGGGTCCTACGAGCAGTACTTC. It translates to CASSLVGGSYEQYF.

V gene TRBV30 combines with J gene TRBJ1-6, with D possibly being TRBD1 (5 bases). Per germline, CDR1 GTSNPN and CDR2 SVGIG (reference sequence). Trimming left V 7 bases short and J 8 bases short, with 15 bases between. This CDR3 spans 13 amino acids. CDR3 residues: CAFTNGGDSPLHF. The CDR3 DNA is TGTGCCTTCACCAATGGGGGGGATTCACCCCTCCACTTT.

The chain has TRBV6-6 and TRBJ1-1, with 7 bases identical to TRBD1. The CDR3 is 16 amino acids. Germline CDR1 MNHNY, CDR2 SVGAGI (reference sequence). The V segment lost 8 bases and the J segment 2 bases; nucleotides outside the gene matches: 14. This CDR3 is CASAAGPGQINTEAFF. In nucleotides, the CDR3 is TGTGCCAGCGCGGCTGGCCCGGGACAGATAAACACTGAAGCTTTCTTT.

A single count supports this clone. The rearrangement uses TRBV28 and TRBJ1-6, with 9 positions matching TRBD1. The CDR3 runs 16 residues. After removal of 10 bases from V and 9 bases from J, the junction contained 16 bases not matched to a gene. Germline V lookup: CDR1 MDHEN, CDR2 SYDVKM. This CDR3 is CATTPTPGQGGSPLHF. Written as DNA, the CDR3 is TGTGCCACCACCCCCACCCCGGGACAGGGTGGTTCACCCCTCCACTTT.

The chain recombines TRBV4-1 with TRBJ2-7, with no clear D. This CDR3 comprises 13 residues. CDR1 is MGHRA, CDR2 YSYEKL, per germline. V lost 0 bases and J lost 4, with 7 bases in between. The CDR3 coding sequence is TGCGCCAGCAGCCAAGATTTGCGATACGAGCAGTACTTC. It codes for CASSQDLRYEQYF.

This chain links TRBV6-1 with TRBJ1-2; D perhaps matches TRBD1 (6 bases). Germline CDR1 is MNHNS and CDR2 is SASEGT. The CDR3 spans 14 residues. Between the trimmed V and J ends, which lost 5 bases and 4 bases, there was a span of 14 bases. The CDR3, as DNA: TGTGCCAGCAGTTCCAGGGGCGAACCCTATGGCTACACCTTC. It encodes CASSSRGEPYGYTF.

V is TRBV18 and J is TRBJ2-2; 13 bases are shared with TRBD2. The CDR3 runs to 16 residues. Per the germline V gene, CDR1 is KGHSH and CDR2 is LQKENI. V dropped 5 bases and J dropped 4; count of bases not matched to a gene: 4. The CDR3, as DNA: TGTGCCAGCTCATCCCGGACTAGCGGGAGCACCGGGGAGCTGTTTTTT. Translating it yields CASSSRTSGSTGELFF.

V and J are TRBV29-1 and TRBJ1-4; TRBD1 agrees at 7 bases. Germline V gene data show CDR1 as SQVTM and CDR2 as ANQGSEA. J was trimmed by 4 bases and V by 4 bases; bases with no gene match: 3. The length of the CDR3 is 13 residues. CDR3 sequence (DNA): TGCAGCGTTGCCGGGACAGTTAATGAAAAACTGTTTTTT. Translating gives CSVAGTVNEKLFF.

J is TRBJ2-6 and V is TRBV11-2; 9 bases are a match to TRBD1. The CDR3 spans 17 residues. The ends lost 5 bases at V and 2 bases at J; junction bases unmatched: 7. The germline V gene encodes CDR1 SGHAT and CDR2 FQNNGV. CDR3 in amino acids: CASSRSQGATGANVLTF. CDR3 DNA sequence: TGTGCCAGCAGCCGGTCACAGGGGGCGACTGGGGCCAACGTCCTGACTTTC.

The genes are TRBV5-1 and TRBJ2-5; D perhaps matches TRBD2 (5 bases). The V and J ends lost 2 bases and 3 bases respectively, with 17 bases between them. Germline lookup yields CDR1 SGHRS and CDR2 YFSETQ. This CDR3 has 16 amino acids. The CDR3 protein is CASSFLASGGKETQYF. CDR3 bases: TGCGCCAGCAGCTTCCTCGCCAGCGGCGGTAAAGAGACCCAGTACTTC. The variable domain in full, completed from reference TRBV5-1 and TRBJ2-5, reads KAGVTQTPRYLIKTRGQQVTLSCSPISGHRSVSWYQQTPGQGLQFLFEYFSETQRNKGNFPGRFSGRQFSNSRSEMNVSTLELGDSALYLCASSFLASGGKETQYFGPGTRLLVL.

The rearrangement links TRBV6-1 to TRBJ2-1, with 13 bases identical to TRBD2. The length of the CDR3 is 17 residues. Per the germline V gene, CDR1 is MNHNS and CDR2 is SASEGT. Losses at the gene ends were 4 bases for V and 6 bases for J; bases not matched to a gene: 9. CDR3 in amino acids: CASSGFTSGRVVNEQFF. CDR3 DNA: TGTGCCAGCAGTGGATTCACTAGCGGGAGGGTTGTCAATGAGCAGTTCTTC.

This sequence joins TRBV28 and TRBJ1-2, with TRBD1 matching 7 bases. This CDR3 region has 15 residues. The germline CDR1 and CDR2 sequences are MDHEN and SYDVKM. V lost 3 bases and J lost 1; bases outside the gene matches: 5. CDR3 amino acids: CASSLGNRGNYGYTF. CDR3 DNA: TGTGCCAGCAGTTTGGGTAACAGGGGTAACTATGGCTACACCTTC.

Only a few counts were recorded for this clone. This chain connects TRBV19 to TRBJ1-2, with no clear D. There are 12 residues in the CDR3. Germline V gene lookup returns CDR1 LNHDA and CDR2 SQIVND (reference sequence). Trimming removed 5 bases at V and 1 base at J, with 5 bases between. The CDR3 nucleotides are TGTGCCAGTAGTCGTTATAACTATGGCTACACCTTC. Its translation is CASSRYNYGYTF.

V is TRBV28 and J is TRBJ1-2; the D gene is possibly TRBD1 (5 bases). The CDR3 is 13 residues long. The ends were cut back, 8 bases at V and 8 bases at J, with 18 bases in the middle. Germline V gives CDR1 MDHEN, CDR2 SYDVKM. The CDR3 here is CASLRRPGWGYTF. The CDR3 DNA reads TGTGCCAGCCTTCGAAGGCCAGGGTGGGGCTACACCTTC.

This chain links TRBV19 with TRBJ2-7; 7 bases match TRBD1. Germline V gene lookup returns CDR1 LNHDA and CDR2 SQIVND (reference sequence). V was pared by 3 bases and J by 6 bases, with 11 bases of the junction left unmatched. The CDR3 has 15 residues. CDR3 in amino acids: CASSMVGQGVGEQYF. As DNA, the CDR3 is TGTGCCAGTAGTATGGTCGGGCAGGGGGTAGGCGAGCAGTACTTC.

The gene calls are TRBV6-1 and TRBJ2-2; tentatively, D is TRBD1 (5 bases). This CDR3 comprises 15 residues. With 1 base removed from V and 3 bases from J, the gap between germline ends came to 9 bases. Germline V CDR1 and CDR2: MNHNS, SASEGT. DNA for the CDR3: TGTGCCAGCAGTGAAGTGACAGCCTACACCGGGGAGCTGTTTTTT. Encoded protein: CASSEVTAYTGELFF.